This TCR beta chain was recovered during a study of T cell clusters in autoimmune cytopenias. The CDR3 length is 14 residues. Germline V gene lookup returns CDR1 SQVTM and CDR2 ANQGSEA. This clonotype is labeled medium-sized based on frequency. The antigen is undetermined. Whole-study findings and limits: No cluster-lack signature appeared between secondary cytopenia and chronic lymphocytic leukemia patients, apparently due to lymphoma masking.

Multiplex touch-down PCR amplified TRB using TRB-A and TRB-B pools in one tube. TCRdb reprocessed the multiplex PCR reads, with one entry per CDR3 protein and no DNA. The sample table sets out about 6,100 distinct CDR3 sequences. TRB amplification used around 260 ng of peripheral blood genomic DNA. These same data were also listed under a study on T cell repertoires in aging, cancer and after chemotherapy. That study adds: Over several months to years, re-sampled healthy donor repertoires clearly shared clones. No conclusions about immunological memory after chemotherapy can be drawn from the repertoire data.

This receptor was identified in a human donor in good health. The sequencing sample was made of peripheral blood. The rearrangement uses TRBV29-1 and TRBJ1-5; TCRdb returns TRBD1, unconfirmable since there is no DNA. CDR3: CSVAGGAMNQPQHF.